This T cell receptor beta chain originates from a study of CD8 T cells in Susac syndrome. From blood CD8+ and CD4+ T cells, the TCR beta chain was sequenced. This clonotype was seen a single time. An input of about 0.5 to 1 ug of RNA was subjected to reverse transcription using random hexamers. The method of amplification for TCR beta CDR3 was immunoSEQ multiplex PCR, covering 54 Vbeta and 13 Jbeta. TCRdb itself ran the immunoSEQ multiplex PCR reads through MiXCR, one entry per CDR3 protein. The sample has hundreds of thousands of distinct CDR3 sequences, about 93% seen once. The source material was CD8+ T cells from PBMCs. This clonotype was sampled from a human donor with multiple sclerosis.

The CDR3 spells CASSFSYSTDTQYF. In DNA form, the CDR3 reads TGTGCCAGCAGTTTTAGCTATAGCACAGATACGCAGTATTTT. The J gene is TRBJ2-3, the V gene TRBV27, with unresolved D. CDR1 and CDR2 (germline): MNHEY, SMNVEV (reference sequence). Trimming cost V 3 bases and J 0 bases, with 7 bases left between them. The CDR3 consists of 14 residues.